This paragraph reports one T cell receptor beta chain. Its antigen is unknown. Data came from immunoSEQ multiplex PCR; TCRdb stores just in-frame clones and leaves some out. The repertoire consists of roughly 30,000 clones, with under 90% occurring once and the leading ten covering less than 7%. This CDR3 is built from 15 residues. V lost 3 bases and J lost 1, with 10 bases in between. Germline V lookup: CDR1 MDHEN, CDR2 SYDVKM. The data derive from a study of lymphopenia after photon versus proton radiotherapy. Study findings and constraints: Post-nadir TCR diversity decline inversely tracked overall survival among those who died. Relative stability marked proton patients; photon patients lost diversity and naive cells. Survival link was tested only in deceased patients; proton benefit remains a possibility. Oligoclonal CD8+ Temra expansion after nadir drove photon patients' diversity drop.

Specimen: peripheral blood, collected from a patient treated with photon-based radiotherapy. The receptor's source is a woman between 50 and 59 years old with pancreatic cancer. The chain employs TRBV28 and TRBJ1-5; D not resolved. For the CDR3, the DNA is TGTGCCAGCAGTTTGGGTAGTGGGAGCAATCAGCCCCAGCATTTT. It is translated as CASSLGSGSNQPQHF. The entire variable domain, with the rest obtained from reference TRBV28 and TRBJ1-5, is as follows: DVKVTQSSRYLVKRTGEKVFLECVQDMDHENMFWYRQDPGLGLRLIYFSYDVKMKEKGDIPEGYSVSREKKERFSLILESASTNQTSMYLCASSLGSGSNQPQHFGDGTRLSIL.